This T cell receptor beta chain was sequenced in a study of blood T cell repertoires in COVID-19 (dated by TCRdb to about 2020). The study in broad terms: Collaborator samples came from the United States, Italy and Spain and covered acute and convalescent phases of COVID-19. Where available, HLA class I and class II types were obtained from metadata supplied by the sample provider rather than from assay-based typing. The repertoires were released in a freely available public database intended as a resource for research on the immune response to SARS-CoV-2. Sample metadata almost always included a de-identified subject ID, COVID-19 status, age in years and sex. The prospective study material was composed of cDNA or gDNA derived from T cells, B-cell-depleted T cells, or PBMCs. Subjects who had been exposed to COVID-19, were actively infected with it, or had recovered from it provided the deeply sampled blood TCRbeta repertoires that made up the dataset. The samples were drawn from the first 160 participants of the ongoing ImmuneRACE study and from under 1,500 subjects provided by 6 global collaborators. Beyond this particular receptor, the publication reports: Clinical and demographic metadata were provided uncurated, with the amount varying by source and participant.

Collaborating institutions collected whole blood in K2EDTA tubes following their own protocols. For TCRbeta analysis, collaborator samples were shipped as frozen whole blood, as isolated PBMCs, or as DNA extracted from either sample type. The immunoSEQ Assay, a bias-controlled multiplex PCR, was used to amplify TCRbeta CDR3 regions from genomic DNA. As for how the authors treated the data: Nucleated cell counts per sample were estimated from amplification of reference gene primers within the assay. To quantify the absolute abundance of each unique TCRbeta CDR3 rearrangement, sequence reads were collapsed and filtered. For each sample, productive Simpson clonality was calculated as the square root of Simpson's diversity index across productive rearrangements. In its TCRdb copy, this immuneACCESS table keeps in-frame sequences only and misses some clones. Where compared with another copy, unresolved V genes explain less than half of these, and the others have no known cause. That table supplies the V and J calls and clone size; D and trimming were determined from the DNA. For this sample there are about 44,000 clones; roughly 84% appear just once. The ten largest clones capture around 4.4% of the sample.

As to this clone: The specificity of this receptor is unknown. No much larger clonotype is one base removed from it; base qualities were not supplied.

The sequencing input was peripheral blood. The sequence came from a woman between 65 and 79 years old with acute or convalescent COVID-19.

The DNA reads TGTGCCAGCAGTTACTCCGGACTTATTTACGAGCAGTACTTC. The encoded protein is CASSYSGLIYEQYF. The sequence joins TRBV6-2 or TRBV6-3 to TRBJ2-7; the best D guess is TRBD2, with 5 bases matching. Spanning cysteine to phenylalanine, the CDR3 consists of 14 amino acids. Of all the DNA, just the CDR3 is kept, 42 bases in frame from base 1. The junction shows trimming of 0 bases on V and 4 bases on J, plus 10 bases between the germline ends. The germline V gene gives CDR1 as MNHEY and CDR2 as SVGEGT.